This TCR beta chain was sequenced in a study of shared clonotypes between healthy human individuals. The germline CDR1 and CDR2 sequences are SGHAT and FQDESV (reference sequence). V shed 5 bases and J shed 0 bases, with 14 bases lying between them. CDR3 length: 16 residues. The table came from immunoSEQ multiplex PCR; TCRdb's copy has only in-frame clones and leaves some out. The table includes fewer than 650,000 clones, about 80% detected once. The rearrangement uses TRBV11-1 and TRBJ2-1; possibly TRBD2 for D (7 bases). Input material: PBMCs. This sequence was found in a woman between 40 and 55 years old in good health. Some clones in this sample may be carry-over from other donors' samples. The CDR3 spells CASSAWGGVSYNEQFF. The CDR3 DNA is TGTGCCAGCAGCGCCTGGGGGGGCGTCTCCTACAATGAGCAGTTCTTC.